This passage covers 4 T cell receptor beta chains from one sample sequenced in a study of blood T cells in healthy people across ages. A second roughly 7 to 11 cycle PCR used barcoded and J-beta primers. MiXCR, run by TCRdb on the 5' RACE reads, gives a single entry per CDR3 protein. This sample has over 1,500,000 distinct CDR3 sequences, with about 50% found just once. The sample taken for sequencing was blood. Every receptor here comes from a woman in her thirties or forties in good health.

This clonotype has only a few counts. V usage is TRBV7-9 and J usage is TRBJ2-1; 8 bases map to TRBD2. CDR1 SEHNR and CDR2 FQNEAQ come from the germline V gene (reference sequence). This CDR3 has 17 residues. V shed 3 bases and J 6 bases; nucleotides not matched to a gene: 13. As DNA, the CDR3 is TGTGCCAGCAGCTTTACCATCGGGGGGGCCGATGGCAATGAGCAGTTCTTC. Translation: CASSFTIGGADGNEQFF.

The chain recombines TRBV20-1 with TRBJ1-5, with D possibly matching TRBD1 (6 bases). The V gene's germline CDR1 is DFQATT and CDR2 SNEGSKA (reference sequence). The V gene lost 5 bases and the J gene lost 3 bases, with 11 bases spanning the gap. CDR3 length: 13 residues. CDR3 DNA: TGCAGTGCTCACAGGGACTACAATCAGCCCCAGCATTTT. Translating it yields CSAHRDYNQPQHF.

This clonotype was detected only a few times. This chain joins TRBV27 and TRBJ2-5; no clear D gene. Germline V gives CDR1 MNHEY, CDR2 SMNVEV (reference sequence). V dropped 1 base and J dropped 6 bases, with 6 bases sitting between them. The CDR3 consists of 12 residues. The CDR3 bases are TGTGCCAGCAGTTTATTGGGCCAGACCCAGTACTTC. This codes for CASSLLGQTQYF.

Points on this clonotype: The junction differs from germline at one of its ends, possibly a read error. The chain has TRBV20-1 and TRBJ2-5; D is uncertain. The CDR3 runs to 15 residues. Germline V gives CDR1 DFQATT, CDR2 SNEGSKA (reference sequence). The CDR3 here is CSAREAAVRQEAQYF. In DNA, the CDR3 is TGCAGTGCTAGAGAGGCAGCAGTGCGTCAAGAGGCCCAGTACTTC.